These T cell receptor beta chains were read from a single sample in a study of shared clonotypes between healthy human individuals. Sequencing used immunoSEQ multiplex PCR; TCRdb keeps in-frame clones, though not all of them. The sample yields about 960,000 clones, over 60% seen once. The sequenced material came from memory CD4+ T cells sorted from blood. The source of these receptors is a man aged 18 to 30 in good health. CDR3s include the opening cysteine and the closing phenylalanine or tryptophan. Fields, in order: V gene, D gene, clone size, J gene, CDR3 protein, CDR3 DNA. A D gene is named only where the DNA matches it firmly. Not every row has a clone size; where given, it reads once, few, many or a size class.

v_call: TRBV18; d_call: TRBD1; clone_size: NA; j_call: TRBJ1-6; cdr3_aa: CASSPVAGGFNSPLHF; cdr3_nt: TGTGCCAGCTCACCAGTGGCAGGGGGCTTTAATTCACCCCTCCACTTT
v_call: TRBV19; d_call: NA; clone_size: few; j_call: TRBJ1-2; cdr3_aa: CASSMSTGLPPSYGYTF; cdr3_nt: TGTGCCAGTAGTATGAGCACGGGACTGCCACCCTCCTATGGCTACACCTTC
v_call: TRBV6-6; d_call: TRBD2; clone_size: NA; j_call: TRBJ2-1; cdr3_aa: CASSSGLAGGTGQFF; cdr3_nt: TGTGCCAGCAGTTCGGGGCTAGCGGGAGGCACCGGGCAGTTCTTC
v_call: TRBV2; d_call: TRBD1; clone_size: NA; j_call: TRBJ2-7; cdr3_aa: CASSEIWDSSYEQYF; cdr3_nt: TGTGCCAGCAGTGAGATTTGGGACAGCTCCTACGAGCAGTACTTC
v_call: TRBV10-1; d_call: TRBD1; clone_size: NA; j_call: TRBJ2-3; cdr3_aa: CASSERTGADTQYF; cdr3_nt: TGCGCCAGCAGTGAGAGGACAGGGGCGGATACGCAGTATTTT
v_call: TRBV18; d_call: NA; clone_size: NA; j_call: TRBJ2-5; cdr3_aa: CASSPPRSETQYF; cdr3_nt: TGTGCCAGCTCACCACCGAGGTCAGAGACCCAGTACTTC
v_call: TRBV6-5; d_call: NA; clone_size: once; j_call: TRBJ2-4; cdr3_aa: CASSPGFAKNIQYF; cdr3_nt: TGTGCCAGCAGTCCCGGCTTTGCCAAAAACATTCAGTACTTC
v_call: TRBV2; d_call: NA; clone_size: NA; j_call: TRBJ2-6; cdr3_aa: CASTRQGNSGANVLTF; cdr3_nt: TGTGCCAGCACTCGTCAGGGAAACTCTGGGGCCAACGTCCTGACTTTC
v_call: TRBV5-1; d_call: NA; clone_size: few; j_call: TRBJ1-2; cdr3_aa: CASSQAGTVREGYTF; cdr3_nt: TGCGCCAGCAGCCAGGCCGGGACGGTGAGGGAAGGCTACACCTTC
v_call: TRBV25-1; d_call: NA; clone_size: NA; j_call: TRBJ1-2; cdr3_aa: CASSVQGYNYGYTF; cdr3_nt: TGTGCCAGCAGTGTCCAGGGTTATAACTATGGCTACACCTTC
v_call: TRBV9; d_call: TRBD2; clone_size: NA; j_call: TRBJ2-5; cdr3_aa: CASSVGLAGAQETQYF; cdr3_nt: TGTGCCAGCAGCGTAGGACTAGCGGGGGCCCAAGAGACCCAGTACTTC
v_call: TRBV6-1; d_call: NA; clone_size: NA; j_call: TRBJ2-6; cdr3_aa: CASSEARQGWAGANVLTF; cdr3_nt: TGTGCCAGCAGTGAAGCGCGGCAGGGGTGGGCTGGGGCCAACGTCCTGACTTTC
v_call: TRBV5-4; d_call: TRBD1; clone_size: NA; j_call: TRBJ2-7; cdr3_aa: CASSAGQGRTYEQYF; cdr3_nt: TGTGCCAGCAGCGCCGGACAGGGGAGAACCTACGAGCAGTACTTC
v_call: TRBV7-2; d_call: NA; clone_size: NA; j_call: TRBJ2-1; cdr3_aa: CASSLRSRDNEQFF; cdr3_nt: TGTGCCAGCAGCTTAAGAAGTAGGGACAATGAGCAGTTCTTC
v_call: TRBV19; d_call: NA; clone_size: NA; j_call: TRBJ1-6; cdr3_aa: CASREESLVSPLHF; cdr3_nt: TGTGCCAGCCGCGAGGAAAGTCTGGTTTCACCCCTCCACTTT
v_call: TRBV7-2; d_call: NA; clone_size: many; j_call: TRBJ1-5; cdr3_aa: CASSSQDGYNQPQHF; cdr3_nt: TGTGCCAGCAGCTCCCAGGACGGATACAATCAGCCCCAGCATTTT
v_call: TRBV9; d_call: NA; clone_size: NA; j_call: TRBJ1-5; cdr3_aa: CASSLSQYDNQPQHF; cdr3_nt: TGTGCCAGCAGCCTTAGTCAATATGACAATCAGCCCCAGCATTTT
v_call: TRBV4-2; d_call: NA; clone_size: NA; j_call: TRBJ1-6; cdr3_aa: CASSQATGYYNSPLHF; cdr3_nt: TGTGCCAGCAGCCAAGCCACGGGCTACTATAATTCACCCCTCCACTTT
v_call: TRBV6-1; d_call: NA; clone_size: NA; j_call: TRBJ2-7; cdr3_aa: CASSAGPQQYYEQYF; cdr3_nt: TGTGCCAGCAGTGCCGGACCTCAGCAATACTACGAGCAGTACTTC
v_call: TRBV6-1; d_call: NA; clone_size: NA; j_call: TRBJ1-1; cdr3_aa: CASIGRSGTEAFF; cdr3_nt: TGTGCCAGCATTGGCAGGAGTGGAACTGAAGCTTTCTTT
v_call: TRBV29-1; d_call: NA; clone_size: few; j_call: TRBJ2-3; cdr3_aa: CSVARARERGTDTQYF; cdr3_nt: TGCAGCGTTGCTCGGGCTCGCGAGCGGGGCACAGATACGCAGTATTTT
v_call: TRBV11-2; d_call: TRBD2; clone_size: NA; j_call: TRBJ2-7; cdr3_aa: CASSREAGGTYEQYF; cdr3_nt: TGTGCCAGCAGCCGAGAAGCGGGGGGGACCTACGAGCAGTACTTC
v_call: TRBV15; d_call: NA; clone_size: NA; j_call: TRBJ2-6; cdr3_aa: CATRGDGANVLTF; cdr3_nt: TGTGCCACCAGGGGAGATGGGGCCAACGTCCTGACTTTC
v_call: TRBV27; d_call: TRBD1; clone_size: many; j_call: TRBJ2-7; cdr3_aa: CASSKTGGGSYEQYF; cdr3_nt: TGTGCCAGCAGTAAGACAGGGGGAGGATCCTACGAGCAGTACTTC
v_call: TRBV6-1; d_call: TRBD2; clone_size: once; j_call: TRBJ2-7; cdr3_aa: CASSEAWEGRGYEQYF; cdr3_nt: TGTGCCAGCAGTGAAGCGTGGGAGGGTAGGGGCTACGAGCAGTACTTC
v_call: TRBV6-5; d_call: TRBD1; clone_size: NA; j_call: TRBJ2-7; cdr3_aa: CASRKTGTHEQYF; cdr3_nt: TGTGCCAGCAGAAAGACAGGGACGCACGAGCAGTACTTC
v_call: TRBV30; d_call: NA; clone_size: NA; j_call: TRBJ2-7; cdr3_aa: CAWSGTADYEQYF; cdr3_nt: TGTGCCTGGAGTGGTACAGCGGACTACGAGCAGTACTTC
v_call: TRBV29-1; d_call: NA; clone_size: NA; j_call: TRBJ1-4; cdr3_aa: CSVEVLVTGAPPEKLFF; cdr3_nt: TGCAGCGTGGAGGTACTTGTTACGGGGGCGCCCCCTGAAAAACTGTTTTTT
v_call: TRBV1; d_call: NA; clone_size: NA; j_call: TRBJ2-1; cdr3_aa: CTSSQGVNEQFF; cdr3_nt: TGCACCAGCAGCCAGGGCGTGAATGAGCAGTTCTTC
v_call: TRBV11-3; d_call: NA; clone_size: NA; j_call: TRBJ2-5; cdr3_aa: CASSLDPGTTQYF; cdr3_nt: TGTGCCAGCAGCTTAGATCCTGGAACGACCCAGTACTTC
v_call: TRBV7-9; d_call: NA; clone_size: few; j_call: TRBJ2-7; cdr3_aa: CASSSVGGPEEQYF; cdr3_nt: TGTGCCAGCAGCTCGGTGGGGGGGCCGGAAGAGCAGTACTTC
v_call: TRBV30; d_call: NA; clone_size: NA; j_call: TRBJ1-5; cdr3_aa: CAWSLGRTHPVGNQPQHF; cdr3_nt: TGTGCCTGGAGTCTGGGGCGGACTCACCCCGTGGGCAATCAGCCCCAGCATTTT
v_call: TRBV5-4; d_call: NA; clone_size: NA; j_call: TRBJ2-7; cdr3_aa: CASSLNSGAQYF; cdr3_nt: TGTGCCAGCAGCTTGAACTCAGGGGCCCAGTACTTC
v_call: TRBV15; d_call: TRBD1; clone_size: NA; j_call: TRBJ1-3; cdr3_aa: CAVGREDRAGNTIYF; cdr3_nt: TGTGCCGTCGGCCGTGAGGACAGGGCTGGAAACACCATATATTTT
v_call: TRBV7-8; d_call: NA; clone_size: NA; j_call: TRBJ1-1; cdr3_aa: CASSFSGRGTEAFF; cdr3_nt: TGTGCCAGCAGCTTTTCAGGAAGAGGGACTGAAGCTTTCTTT
v_call: TRBV7-3; d_call: NA; clone_size: NA; j_call: TRBJ2-6; cdr3_aa: CASSLTGGSGANVLTF; cdr3_nt: TGTGCCAGCAGCTTAACCGGGGGTTCTGGGGCCAACGTCCTGACTTTC
v_call: TRBV4-1; d_call: NA; clone_size: NA; j_call: TRBJ2-3; cdr3_aa: CASRSDKVTDTQYF; cdr3_nt: TGCGCCAGCCGCTCGGACAAGGTCACAGATACGCAGTATTTT
v_call: TRBV2; d_call: NA; clone_size: NA; j_call: TRBJ2-2; cdr3_aa: CASRAGQAYTGELFF; cdr3_nt: TGTGCCAGCAGAGCGGGACAAGCTTACACCGGGGAGCTGTTTTTT
v_call: TRBV5-6; d_call: TRBD1; clone_size: NA; j_call: TRBJ2-2; cdr3_aa: CASSSPGTGGAGELFF; cdr3_nt: TGTGCCAGCAGCTCCCCCGGGACAGGGGGTGCCGGGGAGCTGTTTTTT
v_call: TRBV5-1; d_call: TRBD1; clone_size: NA; j_call: TRBJ2-4; cdr3_aa: CASSPRTGAIQYF; cdr3_nt: TGCGCCAGCAGTCCCCGGACAGGGGCCATTCAGTACTTC
v_call: TRBV2; d_call: TRBD1; clone_size: once; j_call: TRBJ2-2; cdr3_aa: CASRVTGAGELFF; cdr3_nt: TGTGCCAGCAGAGTAACAGGGGCCGGGGAGCTGTTTTTT
v_call: TRBV28; d_call: NA; clone_size: NA; j_call: TRBJ1-1; cdr3_aa: CASSYPSNTEAFF; cdr3_nt: TGTGCCAGCAGTTATCCGTCGAACACTGAAGCTTTCTTT
v_call: TRBV7-9; d_call: TRBD1; clone_size: few; j_call: TRBJ2-5; cdr3_aa: CASSPWTGRETQYF; cdr3_nt: TGTGCCAGCAGCCCGTGGACAGGGCGCGAGACCCAGTACTTC
v_call: TRBV5-1; d_call: NA; clone_size: few; j_call: TRBJ2-1; cdr3_aa: CASSLAQGLGEQFF; cdr3_nt: TGCGCCAGCAGCTTGGCGCAGGGCCTGGGTGAGCAGTTCTTC
v_call: TRBV27; d_call: NA; clone_size: NA; j_call: TRBJ2-3; cdr3_aa: CATSQGTDTQYF; cdr3_nt: TGTGCCACCTCCCAGGGCACAGATACGCAGTATTTT
v_call: TRBV6-5; d_call: NA; clone_size: NA; j_call: TRBJ2-7; cdr3_aa: CASSYSIIGEQYF; cdr3_nt: TGTGCCAGCAGTTACTCGATTATCGGAGAGCAGTACTTC
v_call: TRBV7-9; d_call: TRBD1; clone_size: NA; j_call: TRBJ1-2; cdr3_aa: CASSSPAPGQVRYGYTF; cdr3_nt: TGTGCCAGCAGCTCGCCGGCCCCGGGACAGGTGCGCTATGGCTACACCTTC
v_call: TRBV28; d_call: TRBD2; clone_size: NA; j_call: TRBJ2-4; cdr3_aa: CASHSGSKNIQYF; cdr3_nt: TGTGCCAGTCATAGCGGGAGCAAAAACATTCAGTACTTC
v_call: TRBV25-1; d_call: TRBD1; clone_size: once; j_call: TRBJ2-7; cdr3_aa: CASSDRAGGYNEQYF; cdr3_nt: TGTGCCAGCAGTGATCGGGCAGGGGGTTATAACGAGCAGTACTTC
v_call: TRBV6-5; d_call: NA; clone_size: NA; j_call: TRBJ1-3; cdr3_aa: CASSLADSGNTIYF; cdr3_nt: TGTGCCAGCAGTCTGGCGGACTCTGGAAACACCATATATTTT